The 27 T cell receptor beta chains given below trace back to one sample, sequenced in a study of shared clonotypes between healthy human individuals. This table comes from immunoSEQ multiplex PCR, and its TCRdb copy is limited to in-frame clones, with some not included. The data show about half a million clones, with approximately 79% seen just once and over 10% held by the top ten. Sequencing input: PBMCs. These receptors all stem from a woman between 40 and 55 years old in good health. Some clones in this sample may be carry-over from other donors' samples.

The gene calls are TRBV15 and TRBJ2-7; D not certain. V gave up 1 base and J gave up 6 bases, with 13 bases separating them. The CDR3 sequence is 14 residues long. Germline V CDR1 and CDR2: LNHNV, YYDKDF (reference sequence). CDR3 region: CATSRGTAGSEQYF. In DNA, the CDR3 is TGTGCCACCAGCAGAGGAACAGCCGGCTCCGAGCAGTACTTC.

In DNA form, the CDR3 reads TGTGCCAGCTCACCGACAGGGCGGGAAGCTGGAAACACCATATATTTT. Protein product: CASSPTGREAGNTIYF. The chain employs TRBV18 and TRBJ1-3, with 7 bases fitting TRBD1. J lost 2 bases, V lost 3 bases, and 7 bases had no gene match. Germline-derived CDR1 and CDR2 are KGHSH and LQKENI. CDR3 length equals 16 residues.

V usage is TRBV7-2 and J usage is TRBJ2-7; D not certain. The CDR3 totals 13 residues. Germline CDR1 reads SGHTA; CDR2 reads FQGNSA. V dropped 3 bases and J dropped 6 bases, with 12 bases sitting between them. CDR3 bases: TGTGCCAGCAGCTTCGGCAGGTCCACCGAGCAGTACTTC. As protein: CASSFGRSTEQYF.

This sequence joins TRBV5-1 and TRBJ2-2, with a tentative D call TRBD2 (6 bases). The V end was cut by 0 bases, the J end by 6 bases, with 15 bases between. Germline-derived CDR1 and CDR2 are SGHRS and YFSETQ. The CDR3 totals 16 residues. CDR3 DNA: TGCGCCAGCAGCTTGGTGGCAGGGACTCTTGCCGGGGAGCTGTTTTTT. Protein sequence: CASSLVAGTLAGELFF.

V usage is TRBV4-3 and J usage is TRBJ2-7; D is perhaps TRBD1 or TRBD2 (6 bases each). The V end lost 0 bases, the J end lost 2 bases, and 14 bases lay between the germline ends. The CDR3 length is 16 residues. Germline V gives CDR1 LGHNA, CDR2 YSLEER. CDR3 amino acids: CASSQEYGGGPYEQYF. In DNA, the CDR3 is TGCGCCAGCAGCCAAGAATACGGGGGCGGACCCTACGAGCAGTACTTC.

The chain joins TRBV9 to TRBJ2-1; the D call may be TRBD1 or TRBD2 (5 bases each). The CDR3 has 15 residues. V lost 0 bases to trimming and J lost 10 bases, with 17 bases between them. Germline V gene lookup returns CDR1 SGDLS and CDR2 YYNGEE. The CDR3 sequence: CASSVVGDPLREQFF. CDR3 in DNA: TGTGCCAGCAGCGTAGTAGGGGACCCCCTTCGAGAGCAGTTCTTC.

The chain carries TRBV7-3 and TRBJ1-5; a weak D match, TRBD1 (5 bases). The CDR3 totals 20 residues. Germline loops: CDR1 SGHTA, CDR2 FQGTGA. Trimming took off 1 base at V and 0 bases at J, with 22 bases between the two ends. DNA for the CDR3: TGTGCCAGCAGCTTAAAGGGGCCGTCGACACGCAGGGATAGCAATCAGCCCCAGCATTTT. Its translation is CASSLKGPSTRRDSNQPQHF.

This clone was seen just once. The rearrangement uses TRBV27 and TRBJ1-5, with D hard to call. The CDR3 contains 13 residues. Germline assignment: CDR1 MNHEY and CDR2 SMNVEV (reference sequence). V lost 2 bases and J 7 bases, leaving 9 bases between the germline ends. CDR3 in DNA: TGTGCCAGCAGTTTAGGGTCGGGACAGCCCCAGCATTTT. It codes for CASSLGSGQPQHF.

This clone appeared many times. The genes are TRBV2 and TRBJ1-5; 11 positions match TRBD1. The CDR3 covers 17 residues. Germline CDR1 is SNHLY and CDR2 is FYNNEI. Trimming cost V 4 bases and J 0 bases; bases outside gene matches: 5. CDR3 protein: CASSADRGPNSNQPQHF. CDR3 DNA: TGTGCCAGCAGTGCGGACAGGGGGCCTAATAGCAATCAGCCCCAGCATTTT.

This clone turned up a few times. The V call is TRBV6-4, the J call TRBJ2-2; TRBD1 might be the D (6 bases). V was shortened by 6 bases and J by 4 bases, with 12 bases between the two germline ends. This CDR3 has 14 residues. Germline V gene lookup returns CDR1 MRHNA and CDR2 SNTAGT. For the CDR3, the DNA is TGTGCCAGCAGCCGGGACATTTCCACCGGGGAGCTGTTTTTT. Translated: CASSRDISTGELFF.

The V gene is TRBV6-4, the J gene TRBJ2-7; 9 bases are a match to TRBD2. After removal of 3 bases from V and 4 bases from J, the junction contained 10 bases not matched to a gene. Germline CDR1 MRHNA, CDR2 SNTAGT. This CDR3 region has 16 residues. The CDR3 protein is CASSDYYSGSRYEQYF. CDR3 DNA: TGTGCCAGCAGTGATTACTATAGCGGGAGTCGGTACGAGCAGTACTTC.

The chain couples TRBV6-1 to TRBJ2-3; D not resolved. The CDR3 contains 12 residues. Germline V gene lookup returns CDR1 MNHNS and CDR2 SASEGT. V lost 6 bases and J 2 bases, leaving 6 bases between the germline ends. CDR3 loop: CASRVATDTQYF. Here the CDR3 DNA reads TGTGCCAGCAGAGTGGCCACAGATACGCAGTATTTT.

The V call is TRBV28, the J call TRBJ1-5; unclear D gene. Germline lookup yields CDR1 MDHEN and CDR2 SYDVKM. V was pared by 6 bases and J by 4 bases, with 10 bases between. This CDR3 region has 13 residues. In DNA form, the CDR3 reads TGTGCCAGCAGGTTAGACAAGAATCAGCCCCAGCATTTT. This translates into CASRLDKNQPQHF.

As DNA, the CDR3 is TGTGCCAGCAGCCTGCCTTTAAGGAACACTGAAGCTTTCTTT. Its translation: CASSLPLRNTEAFF. This chain links TRBV7-9 with TRBJ1-1; D is uncertain. The germline V gene encodes CDR1 SEHNR and CDR2 FQNEAQ (reference sequence). Trimming pared 5 bases from V and 1 base from J, leaving 11 bases between. The length of the CDR3 is 14 residues.

The chain is built from TRBV5-4 and TRBJ1-1, with D unclear. V dropped 2 bases and J dropped 4 bases, with 18 bases sitting between them. Looked up from germline, CDR1 is SGHNT and CDR2 is YYREEE (reference sequence). CDR3 size: 16 residues. CDR3 sequence (DNA): TGTGCCAGCAGCTTAGGGTCAACTACTGTCGGCACTGAAGCTTTCTTT. This translates into CASSLGSTTVGTEAFF.

V and J are TRBV2 and TRBJ2-2, with D perhaps matching TRBD1 (6 bases). Between the trimmed V and J ends, which lost 4 bases and 5 bases, there was a span of 14 bases. Germline CDR1 and CDR2: SNHLY and FYNNEI. This CDR3 has 15 residues. This chain's CDR3 is CASSGQGGGTGELFF. DNA for the CDR3: TGTGCCAGCAGTGGTCAAGGGGGTGGGACCGGGGAGCTGTTTTTT.

The chain carries TRBV6-1 and TRBJ1-2, with D perhaps matching TRBD1 (6 bases). CDR3 length: 17 amino acids. V shed 1 base and J shed 4 bases, with 19 bases lying between them. Germline assignment: CDR1 MNHNS and CDR2 SASEGT. CDR3: CASSEGKWGHSSYGYTF. The CDR3 DNA reads as TGTGCCAGCAGTGAAGGGAAGTGGGGGCACTCGAGCTATGGCTACACCTTC.

The chain combines TRBV29-1 with TRBJ2-3, with a weak D call TRBD1 (6 bases). CDR1 and CDR2 (germline): SQVTM, ANQGSEA. V gave up 3 bases and J gave up 1 base, with 11 bases separating them. CDR3 length: 14 residues. This CDR3 reads CSVETGSRTDTQYF. In DNA, the CDR3 is TGCAGCGTTGAGACAGGTTCCCGCACAGATACGCAGTATTTT.

This chain connects TRBV27 to TRBJ2-5; D remains unclear. From germline, CDR1 is MNHEY and CDR2 SMNVEV (reference sequence). The V and J ends lost 5 bases and 4 bases respectively, with 8 bases between them. The CDR3 loop spans 12 amino acids. CDR3 protein: CASSPYGETQYF. The CDR3 DNA sequence: TGTGCCAGCAGTCCCTATGGAGAGACCCAGTACTTC.

The J gene is TRBJ1-1, the V gene TRBV5-1, with TRBD1 matching 12 bases. The junction had 11 bases not matched to a gene; V was cut back by 3 bases and J by 11 bases. Per germline, CDR1 SGHRS and CDR2 YFSETQ. This CDR3 is 15 amino acids long. The CDR3 region is CASSWGTGGLLLAFF. In DNA form, the CDR3 reads TGCGCCAGCAGCTGGGGGACAGGGGGCCTTTTACTTGCTTTCTTT.

Regarding this clone: The same CDR3 is also encoded by other DNA sequences in this sample. The chain combines TRBV5-6 with TRBJ1-5; no clear D. V lost 0 bases, J lost 5 bases, and 3 bases lay in between. CDR1 and CDR2 (germline): SGHDT, YYEEEE. This CDR3 contains 12 residues. The CDR3 DNA reads as TGTGCCAGCAGCTTGGTGGATCAGCCCCAGCATTTT. Amino acids: CASSLVDQPQHF.

A word on this clone: This same CDR3 is encoded by further DNA sequences in the sample. The chain joins TRBV7-9 to TRBJ2-5; D is undetermined. Germline CDR1 reads SEHNR; CDR2 reads FQNEAQ (reference sequence). V lost 1 base and J lost 1, with 7 bases in between. The CDR3 is 14 residues long. CDR3 DNA: TGTGCCAGCAGCTTAGGGGCAGGCCAAGAGACCCAGTACTTC. Translated, it gives CASSLGAGQETQYF.

This clone was picked up one time. The chain recombines TRBV28 with TRBJ1-3; 9 nucleotides line up with TRBD1. CDR3 length equals 15 residues. J gave up 1 base and V 11 bases, and 9 bases lay outside the gene matches. Germline V lookup: CDR1 MDHEN, CDR2 SYDVKM. This chain's CDR3 is CAAGGQGPSGNTIYF. The CDR3, as DNA: TGTGCCGCGGGGGGACAGGGTCCGTCTGGAAACACCATATATTTT.

The chain links TRBV7-9 to TRBJ2-1; 8 positions agree with TRBD1. The CDR3 loop spans 17 amino acids. Germline loops: CDR1 SEHNR, CDR2 FQNEAQ (reference sequence). V was clipped by 5 bases and J by 6 bases; unmatched bases: 15. The CDR3 here is CASSPRTGFFESNEQFF. CDR3 nucleotides: TGTGCCAGCAGCCCCAGGACAGGGTTTTTCGAATCCAATGAGCAGTTCTTC.

The CDR3 reads CASSLSPGTGTDTQYF. CDR3 in DNA: TGCGCCAGCAGCTTGTCGCCAGGGACGGGTACAGATACGCAGTATTTT. The V and J genes are TRBV5-1 and TRBJ2-3, with D perhaps matching TRBD1 or TRBD2 (5 bases each). The CDR3 spans 16 residues. CDR1 and CDR2 (germline): SGHRS, YFSETQ. V was clipped by 1 base and J by 3 bases, with 15 bases between them.

The V and J genes are TRBV19 and TRBJ2-3, with D possibly called TRBD1 or TRBD2 (5 bases each). The V gene lost 7 bases and the J gene lost 1 base, with 18 bases spanning the gap. The CDR3 covers 16 residues. Germline CDR1 is LNHDA and CDR2 is SQIVND (reference sequence). CDR3 sequence: CASNTGTVDGTDTQYF. CDR3 in DNA: TGTGCCAGTAATACCGGGACGGTAGACGGCACAGATACGCAGTATTTT.

The rearrangement uses TRBV10-3 and TRBJ1-2, with unresolved D. The CDR3 loop spans 12 amino acids. CDR1 and CDR2 (germline): ENHRY, SYGVKD. Trimming pared 5 bases from V and 2 bases from J, leaving 6 bases between. The CDR3 DNA follows: TGTGCCATCAGTCCACAAAACTATGGCTACACCTTC. This sequence encodes CAISPQNYGYTF.